The clone carrying this T cell receptor (beta chain) was observed a few times. The antigen remains undetermined. The authors incorporated unique molecular identifiers into the TCR beta cDNA libraries. There were 1 to 10 million T cells, and about half a million cDNA molecules came from them. TCRdb reprocessed the PCR reads via MiXCR and lists one record per CDR3 protein. The sample contains hundreds of thousands of distinct CDR3 sequences, more than 50% of which appear only once. Trimming shortened V by 0 bases and J by 3 bases, and 5 bases separated the two germline ends. From germline, CDR1 is DFQATT and CDR2 SNEGSKA (reference sequence). CDR3 length: 12 amino acids. The data belong to a study of post-analysis software for immune sequencing data. General observations from the study: Samples prepared in the same batch strongly co-clustered by F measure. Controls had significantly higher normalized Chao1 diversity than multiple sclerosis patients. Higher frequency in patients than in controls was seen for roughly five TRBV segments, with TRBV5-6, TRBV5-1 and TRBV20-1 among them.

This chain joins TRBV20-1 and TRBJ2-5, with D uncertain. Sample: blood. The receptor's source is a girl aged 2 to 9 with multiple sclerosis. CDR3 in amino acids: CSAREQKETQYF. The CDR3 DNA reads TGCAGTGCTAGAGAACAGAAAGAGACCCAGTACTTC.